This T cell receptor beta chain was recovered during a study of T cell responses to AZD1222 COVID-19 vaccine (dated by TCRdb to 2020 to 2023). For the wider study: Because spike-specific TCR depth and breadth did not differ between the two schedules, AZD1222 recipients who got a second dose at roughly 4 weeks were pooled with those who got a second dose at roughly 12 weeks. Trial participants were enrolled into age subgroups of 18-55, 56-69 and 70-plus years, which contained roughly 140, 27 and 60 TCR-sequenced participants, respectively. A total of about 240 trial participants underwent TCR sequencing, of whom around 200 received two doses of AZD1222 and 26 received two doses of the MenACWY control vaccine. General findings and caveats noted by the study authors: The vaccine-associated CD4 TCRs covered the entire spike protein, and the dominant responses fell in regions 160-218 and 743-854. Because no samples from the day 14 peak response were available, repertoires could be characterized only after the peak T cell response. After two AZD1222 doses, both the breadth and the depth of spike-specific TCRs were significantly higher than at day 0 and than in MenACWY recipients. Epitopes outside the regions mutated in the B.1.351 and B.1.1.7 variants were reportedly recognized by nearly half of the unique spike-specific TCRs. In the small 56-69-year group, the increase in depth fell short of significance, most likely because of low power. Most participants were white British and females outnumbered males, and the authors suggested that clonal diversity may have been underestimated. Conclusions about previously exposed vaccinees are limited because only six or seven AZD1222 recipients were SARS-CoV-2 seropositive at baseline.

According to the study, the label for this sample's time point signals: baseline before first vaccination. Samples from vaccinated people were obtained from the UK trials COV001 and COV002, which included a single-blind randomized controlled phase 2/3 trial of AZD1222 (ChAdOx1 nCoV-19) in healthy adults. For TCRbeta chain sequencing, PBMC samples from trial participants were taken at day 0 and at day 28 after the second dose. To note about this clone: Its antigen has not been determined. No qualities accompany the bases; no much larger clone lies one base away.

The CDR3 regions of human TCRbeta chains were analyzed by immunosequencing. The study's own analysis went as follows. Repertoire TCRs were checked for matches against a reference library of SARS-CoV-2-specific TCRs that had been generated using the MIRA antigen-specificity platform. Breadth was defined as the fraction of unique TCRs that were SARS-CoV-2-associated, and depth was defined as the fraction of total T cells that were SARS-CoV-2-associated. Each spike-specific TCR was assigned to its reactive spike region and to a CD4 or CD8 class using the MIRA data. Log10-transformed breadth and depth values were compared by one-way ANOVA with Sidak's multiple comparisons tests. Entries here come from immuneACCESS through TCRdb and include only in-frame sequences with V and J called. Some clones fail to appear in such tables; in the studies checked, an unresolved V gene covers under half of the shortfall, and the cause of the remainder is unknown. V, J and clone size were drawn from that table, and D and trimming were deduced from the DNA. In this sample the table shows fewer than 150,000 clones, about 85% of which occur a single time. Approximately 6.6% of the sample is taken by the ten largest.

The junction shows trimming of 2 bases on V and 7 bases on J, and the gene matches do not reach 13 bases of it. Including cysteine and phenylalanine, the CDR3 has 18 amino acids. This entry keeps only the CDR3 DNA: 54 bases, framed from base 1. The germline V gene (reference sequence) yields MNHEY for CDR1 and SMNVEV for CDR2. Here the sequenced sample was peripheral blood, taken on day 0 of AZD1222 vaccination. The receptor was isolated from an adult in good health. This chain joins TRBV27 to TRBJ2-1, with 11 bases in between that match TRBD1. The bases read TGTGCCAGCAGTTTAAGACCTAGGACAGGGGGCGCTCTGAATGAGCAGTTCTTC. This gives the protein CASSLRPRTGGALNEQFF.